A selection of T cell receptor beta chains follows, all from one sample in a study of response to subunit inactivated influenza vaccine. TCRdb used MiXCR to reprocess the RT-PCR reads, holding one entry per CDR3 protein. The profile shows about 480,000 distinct CDR3 sequences, approximately 11% of them singletons. The sample was PBMCs from blood, taken roughly 45 days after vaccination. The receptors stem from a man aged 50-59 years who received an inactivated influenza vaccine. Each CDR3 is given with its conserved first and last residue. The D gene is left open where the match is weak. Not every row has a clone size; where given, it reads once, few, many or a size class.

v_call: TRBV11-3
j_call: TRBJ2-1
d_call: -
clone_size: -
cdr3_nt: TGTGCCAGCAGCAAGGGTGGACAGTTAGGATACAATGAGCAGTTCTTC
cdr3_aa: CASSKGGQLGYNEQFF

v_call: TRBV5-1
j_call: TRBJ1-2
d_call: -
clone_size: -
cdr3_nt: TGCGCCAGCAGCACTGGACAGAGCTATGGCTACACCTTC
cdr3_aa: CASSTGQSYGYTF

v_call: TRBV20-1
j_call: TRBJ2-5
d_call: TRBD1
clone_size: few
cdr3_nt: TGCAGTGCTAAAACACAGGGGATTCAAGAGACCCAGTACTTC
cdr3_aa: CSAKTQGIQETQYF

v_call: TRBV20-1
j_call: TRBJ1-1
d_call: -
clone_size: -
cdr3_nt: TGCAGTGCTTCGGGCCAGACGAATGAAGCTTTCTTT
cdr3_aa: CSASGQTNEAFF

v_call: TRBV6-1
j_call: TRBJ2-7
d_call: -
clone_size: -
cdr3_nt: TGTGCCAGCAGCACTTCTAGCTCCTACGAGCAGTACTTC
cdr3_aa: CASSTSSSYEQYF

v_call: TRBV4-1
j_call: TRBJ2-5
d_call: TRBD2
clone_size: -
cdr3_nt: TGCGCCAGCAGCCAAGAAACGGGGGGGACCCAGTACTTC
cdr3_aa: CASSQETGGTQYF

v_call: TRBV7-9
j_call: TRBJ1-1
d_call: TRBD1
clone_size: -
cdr3_nt: TGTGCCAGCAGCATGACAGGGGAGAGGGGCACTGAAGCTTTCTTT
cdr3_aa: CASSMTGERGTEAFF

v_call: TRBV9
j_call: TRBJ2-2
d_call: -
clone_size: many
cdr3_nt: TGTGCCAGCTCATCTTCGACTGGATCGAACACCGGGGAGCTGTTTTTT
cdr3_aa: CASSSSTGSNTGELFF

v_call: TRBV28
j_call: TRBJ1-1
d_call: -
clone_size: -
cdr3_nt: TGTGCCAGCAAAGTGCGGGCAGGGTATGCTTTCTTT
cdr3_aa: CASKVRAGYAFF

v_call: TRBV12-3/TRBV12-4
j_call: TRBJ1-1
d_call: -
clone_size: many
cdr3_nt: TGTGCCAGCAGTCTCCTGGAGAACACTGAAGCTTTCTTT
cdr3_aa: CASSLLENTEAFF

v_call: TRBV7-8
j_call: TRBJ2-7
d_call: -
clone_size: many
cdr3_nt: TGTGCCAGCAGCCGCTGGGTTGGGGAGCAGTACTTC
cdr3_aa: CASSRWVGEQYF

v_call: TRBV3-1
j_call: TRBJ1-4
d_call: -
clone_size: -
cdr3_nt: TGTGCCAGCAGCCCGACGGATGCAACTAATGAAAAACTGTTTTTT
cdr3_aa: CASSPTDATNEKLFF